Presented here are 19 T cell receptor beta chains from one specimen sequenced in a study of cytomegalovirus exposure and HLA in healthy donors. Vbeta (60) and Jbeta (13) primers were used in the PCR. Repertoires were generated with immunoSEQ multiplex PCR, while TCRdb's copy carries only in-frame clones and drops some. Here the sample spans 150,000 to 200,000 clones, around four fifths being singletons. Sequenced input: PBMCs. These TCRs come from a female donor in good health and CMV-seronegative.

The chain links TRBV7-9 to TRBJ2-1; no reliable D call. The CDR3 is made up of 16 amino acids. Germline CDR1 is SEHNR and CDR2 is FQNEAQ (reference sequence). V lost 1 base and J 0 bases, leaving 10 bases between the germline ends. In DNA, the CDR3 is TGTGCCAGCAGCTTAGGTCTAGGAAGCTCCTACAATGAGCAGTTCTTC. Protein sequence: CASSLGLGSSYNEQFF.

This clone was seen a single time. A read error may produce the germline difference seen at one junction end. The chain links TRBV7-9 to TRBJ1-2; D call uncertain. Germline V lookup: CDR1 SEHNR, CDR2 FQNEAQ (reference sequence). The CDR3 loop spans 12 amino acids. The CDR3 sequence: CSSSSGNYGYTF. The DNA of the CDR3 is TGTTCCAGCAGCTCAGGAAACTATGGCTACACCTTC.

This clone was detected a few times. J is TRBJ1-1 and V is TRBV4-1; D may be TRBD1 (6 bases). Germline V gives CDR1 MGHRA, CDR2 YSYEKL. The V end lost 2 bases, the J end lost 1 base, and 11 bases lay between the germline ends. The CDR3 consists of 15 residues. CDR3: CASSQTGTPNTEAFF. Here the CDR3 DNA reads TGCGCCAGCAGCCAAACCGGGACACCGAACACTGAAGCTTTCTTT.

J is TRBJ1-1 and V is TRBV5-4; TRBD1 might be the D (5 bases). Germline V CDR1 and CDR2: SGHNT, YYREEE (reference sequence). V was shortened by 4 bases and J by 7 bases, with 14 bases between the two germline ends. The CDR3 runs to 13 residues. CDR3 protein: CASSRDSASEAFF. CDR3 bases: TGTGCCAGCAGCAGAGACAGTGCAAGTGAAGCTTTCTTT.

The chain couples TRBV7-9 to TRBJ1-1; possible D gene TRBD1, 6 bases. The germline V gene encodes CDR1 SEHNR and CDR2 FQNEAQ (reference sequence). Trimming stripped 5 bases from V and 2 bases from J, with 15 bases between. The length of the CDR3 is 15 residues. This CDR3 is CASSPRGHTNTEAFF. The DNA for the CDR3 is TGTGCCAGCAGCCCTCGGGGACACACCAACACTGAAGCTTTCTTT.

V usage is TRBV4-2 and J usage is TRBJ1-2, with TRBD1 identical over 11 bases. Unmatched junction bases numbered 8, after V lost 1 base and J lost 7 bases. Germline CDR1 and CDR2: LGHNA and YNFKEQ. The CDR3 is 16 amino acids. This CDR3 is CASSQVGGQGDGGYTF. CDR3 nucleotide sequence: TGTGCCAGCAGCCAAGTGGGGGGACAGGGGGATGGTGGCTACACCTTC.

The V and J genes are TRBV27 and TRBJ2-1; 11 nucleotides match TRBD2. The CDR3 is 17 amino acids. The ends lost 5 bases at V and 0 bases at J; junction bases unmatched: 6. Germline-derived CDR1 and CDR2 are MNHEY and SMNVEV (reference sequence). The CDR3 here is CASSPSGLAVSYNEQFF. CDR3 nucleotide sequence: TGTGCCAGCAGTCCCTCGGGACTAGCGGTCTCCTACAATGAGCAGTTCTTC.

This clone was seen more than once but under ten times. This sequence joins TRBV9 and TRBJ1-3; D is undetermined. There are 14 residues in the CDR3. Trimming removed 1 base at V and 0 bases at J, with 5 bases between. Germline values: CDR1 SGDLS, CDR2 YYNGEE. CDR3 sequence (DNA): TGTGCCAGCAGCGTAACCTACTCTGGAAACACCATATATTTT. Translating gives CASSVTYSGNTIYF.

The gene calls are TRBV2 and TRBJ2-5; D call uncertain. CDR1 is SNHLY and CDR2 is FYNNEI in the germline V gene. The length of the CDR3 is 11 residues. V was pared by 7 bases and J by 2 bases, with 5 bases between. The CDR3 bases are TGTGCCAGCACCCAGCAAGAGACCCAGTACTTC. Translating it yields CASTQQETQYF.

The chain uses TRBV11-2 and TRBJ2-1; D may be TRBD2 (6 bases). Germline V gene data show CDR1 as SGHAT and CDR2 as FQNNGV. V was clipped by 7 bases and J by 7 bases, with 17 bases between them. The CDR3 runs 14 residues. Here the CDR3 DNA reads TGTGCCAGCAACCCGGGGGTAGCGGTTAATGAGCAGTTCTTC. Its protein product is CASNPGVAVNEQFF.

Regarding this clone: The identical CDR3 is also encoded by other nucleotide sequences in the sample. The chain is built from TRBV5-1 and TRBJ2-3; D is unclear. This CDR3 is 12 amino acids long. Between the trimmed V and J ends, which lost 0 bases and 4 bases, there was a span of 3 bases. From germline, CDR1 is SGHRS and CDR2 YFSETQ. DNA for the CDR3: TGCGCCAGCAGCTTGGTAGCAGATACGCAGTATTTT. Amino acids: CASSLVADTQYF.

This rearrangement joins TRBV29-1 to TRBJ2-4, with 11 bases matching TRBD1. Germline values: CDR1 SQVTM, CDR2 ANQGSEA. V dropped 4 bases and J dropped 5; count of bases not matched to a gene: 1. The CDR3 is made up of 13 amino acids. The CDR3 is CSVGGQGENIQYF. As DNA, the CDR3 is TGCAGCGTTGGGGGACAGGGGGAAAACATTCAGTACTTC.

The chain carries TRBV19 and TRBJ1-1; 7 nucleotides align to TRBD1. Germline CDR1 LNHDA, CDR2 SQIVND (reference sequence). The trim removed 5 bases at V and 1 base at J, leaving 16 bases unmatched. The CDR3 extends over 18 amino acids. The CDR3: CASSARTGARGSNTEAFF. The CDR3 region has the DNA TGTGCCAGTAGTGCAAGAACAGGGGCGAGGGGATCGAACACTGAAGCTTTCTTT.

A single count supports this clone. V and J are TRBV28 and TRBJ1-5; D gene uncertain. CDR1 is MDHEN, CDR2 SYDVKM, per germline. Trimming left V 4 bases short and J 3 bases short, with 4 bases between. There are 12 residues in the CDR3. The CDR3, as DNA: TGTGCCAGCAGTTCCAACAATCAGCCCCAGCATTTT. Translation gives CASSSNNQPQHF.

The chain carries TRBV19 and TRBJ1-1; tentative D call: TRBD1 (5 bases). The CDR3 contains 16 residues. The V and J ends lost 2 bases and 0 bases respectively, with 13 bases between them. The germline V gene has CDR1 LNHDA and CDR2 SQIVND (reference sequence). The CDR3 DNA reads TGTGCCAGTAGTATATTCCAGGGCGGGATGAACACTGAAGCTTTCTTT. Translating it yields CASSIFQGGMNTEAFF.

The V gene is TRBV7-6, the J gene TRBJ2-7, with a weak D call TRBD1 (5 bases). Germline V gives CDR1 SGHVS, CDR2 FNYEAQ. The V gene lost 4 bases and the J gene lost 5 bases, with 12 bases spanning the gap. The CDR3 runs 13 residues. The CDR3 DNA reads TGTGCCAGCAGCTCGGCGGAAGGGGACGAGCAGTACTTC. Protein product: CASSSAEGDEQYF. Drawing the rest from reference TRBV7-6 and TRBJ2-7, the complete variable domain is GAGVSQSPRYKVTKRGQDVALRCDPISGHVSLYWYRQALGQGPEFLTYFNYEAQQDKSGLPNDRFSAERPEGSISTLTIQRTEQRDSAMYRCASSSAEGDEQYFGPGTRLTVT.

For the CDR3, the DNA is TGTGCCAGTGGTGTCGGACAGGGGCACTATGGCTACACCTTC. Amino acids: CASGVGQGHYGYTF. The chain has TRBV19 and TRBJ1-2, with 9 bases that match TRBD1. The J segment lost 3 bases and the V segment lost 8 bases, leaving 7 bases of the junction unmatched. The CDR3 sequence is 14 residues long. In germline, CDR1 is LNHDA, CDR2 SQIVND (reference sequence).

This clone came up a few times. V is TRBV10-1 and J is TRBJ2-2, with D maybe TRBD1 (5 bases). Germline V lookup: CDR1 WNHNN, CDR2 SYGVQD (reference sequence). V was pared by 3 bases and J by 3 bases, with 5 bases between. The CDR3 is made up of 13 amino acids. The CDR3 nucleotides read TGCGCCAGCAGTGACAGGGACACCGGGGAGCTGTTTTTT. The encoded protein is CASSDRDTGELFF.

This clone turned up a few times. The chain is built from TRBV18 and TRBJ1-6; 8 nucleotides line up with TRBD1. V lost 1 base, J lost 7 bases, and 9 bases stayed unmatched. Germline lookup yields CDR1 KGHSH and CDR2 LQKENI. The CDR3 is 17 amino acids. The CDR3 nucleotides read TGTGCCAGCTCACCACTGGGGCAGGGGGCAGGAAATTCACCCCTCCACTTT. This sequence encodes CASSPLGQGAGNSPLHF.